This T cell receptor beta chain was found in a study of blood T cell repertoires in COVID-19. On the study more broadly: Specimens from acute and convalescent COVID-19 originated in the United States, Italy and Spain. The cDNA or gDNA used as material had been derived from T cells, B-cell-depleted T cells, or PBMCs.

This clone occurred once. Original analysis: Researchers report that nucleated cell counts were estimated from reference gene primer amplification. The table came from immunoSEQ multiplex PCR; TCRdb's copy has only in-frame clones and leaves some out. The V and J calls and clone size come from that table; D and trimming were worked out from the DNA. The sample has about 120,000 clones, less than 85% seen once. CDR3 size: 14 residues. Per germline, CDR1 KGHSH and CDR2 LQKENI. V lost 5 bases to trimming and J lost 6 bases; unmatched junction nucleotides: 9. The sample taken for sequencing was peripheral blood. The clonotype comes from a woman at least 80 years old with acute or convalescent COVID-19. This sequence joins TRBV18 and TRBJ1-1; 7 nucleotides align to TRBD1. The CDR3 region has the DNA TGTGCCAGCTCAACTGACAGGGTCCAGGCTGAAGCTTTCTTT. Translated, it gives CASSTDRVQAEAFF.